This T cell receptor beta chain was profiled in a study of shared clonotypes between healthy human individuals (dated by TCRdb to 2018 to 2021). Background on the whole study: A couple of women and a few men aged 18 to 49 years were included in the cohort. For each donor, CD4 naive and CD4 memory were each run on three plates, CD8 naive on two plates, and CD8 memory on one plate. Blood TCR repertoires of about five healthy adults were deeply sequenced to estimate repertoire size and the extent of clonotype sharing between individuals. Libraries were prepared and TCR repertoires were sequenced by different laboratories using diverse techniques, in order to increase sequencing depth and limit assay-specific biases. Leukapheresis yielded between about 0.9 and 8.9 billion PBMCs per donor.

CD8 naive samples consisted of CD45RO-negative cells that were positively selected for CCR7, yielding a CD45RA+CCR7+ population without TemRA cells. The donors were healthy, HIV-negative adults who had no recently reported acute infections or vaccinations. Every donor was a Caucasian adult residing in Nashville, Tennessee, USA. Blood was obtained by leukapheresis, after which PBMCs were separated by Ficoll-Histopaque density gradient centrifugation and cryopreserved in liquid nitrogen vapor phase. Purity and quantity of every magnetically sorted T cell population were checked by analytical flow cytometry. Genomic DNA was isolated from each sorted fraction and quantified by UV absorbance on a Nanodrop 2000c. Using the deep immunoSEQ assay, multiplex PCR amplified TCR CDR3 regions from genomic DNA. Extracted genomic DNA from each cell subset was distributed evenly across all wells of several immunoSEQ 96-well plates, and each plate was treated as a replicate. For sorted subsets, around 0.2 ug genomic DNA, equal to 25,000 to 35,000 T cell genomes, was loaded into each replicate PCR. Purified libraries were quantified with a Qubit 3.0 fluorometer, sized on a Bioanalyzer 2100, and re-quantified with the KAPA Library Quantification kit. Every immunoSEQ 96-well plate was sequenced on a dedicated single-read 150-cycle Illumina NextSeq 550 flow cell. The study's own analysis went as follows. The immunoSEQ output contained only junctional sequences without quality scores, so filtering could not match that applied to full-length reads. Sequences were annotated with PyIR, a Python wrapper for IgBLAST v1.9, and V/J genes and CDR3 were assigned using IMGT germline references. Reads with weak V/J assignments (E-value above 1e-6), missing CDR3, stop codons, out-of-frame junctions, or ambiguous translated residues were removed. V3J clonotypes were defined as sequences sharing an identical inferred V gene, J gene, and CDR3 amino acid sequence. Percentage overlap between repertoires was computed as shared unique clonotypes divided by the size of the smaller repertoire. Three approaches were used to assess repertoire richness: RTK rarefaction, the Chao1 estimator, and Recon v2.1 estimates of unobserved clonotypes. OLGA was used to compute generation probabilities for all TCRbeta clonotypes that the gDNA method yielded from a handful of donors. The table comes from immuneACCESS by way of TCRdb, which keeps in-frame sequences with V and J called. Part of the clones is missing from these tables; in studies checked, under half for an unresolved V gene and the rest for unknown reasons. The DNA gave D and trimming, while V, J and clone size come from that table. The sample has around 650,000 clones on record, approximately 96% of them singletons. Together, the top ten hold less than 0.12% of the sample.

To note about this clone: Its specific antigen is unknown. No base quality values were provided; no much bigger clone lies one nucleotide off.

Here is what the overall study found, with its caveats: Only blood was sampled, and tissue TCR repertoires likely differ from those in blood. Pairwise subsampling led to the expectation that sequencing depth would affect the degree of clonotype sharing among donors. Clonotypes shared by all four sorted-subset donors showed higher generation probabilities than non-shared clonotypes. Larger estimated clonotype richness was generally found for naive subsets than for memory subsets. Because the study included a small number of donors, the genetic and exposure-history diversity represented was limited. Rarefaction of sorted-subset datasets indicated incomplete sequencing despite the large sequencing depth. When several donors were compared, the shared fraction of clonotypes was 5% to 6.5% for naive CD4, about 4% for naive CD8, more than 2% for memory CD4, and less than 0.5% for memory CD8.

The germline V and J ends show losses of 1 base and 5 bases respectively, and no gene match explains 2 bases of the junction. From its cysteine to its phenylalanine, the CDR3 spans 14 amino acids. Of all the DNA, just the CDR3 is kept, 42 bases in frame from base 1. Sequences MNHEY (CDR1) and SMNVEV (CDR2) are obtained from the germline V gene (reference sequence). The sequenced material came from naive CD8+ T cells sorted from blood. The sample's cell subset or site label is to be understood as: CD45RA+CCR7+. The sequence joins TRBV27 to TRBJ2-5; the junction holds 9 bases that match TRBD1. The TCR comes from a woman in her twenties or thirties in good health. The nucleotide sequence is given as TGTGCCAGCAGTTTATTACAGGGGGCCGAGACCCAGTACTTC. Translated, it gives CASSLLQGAETQYF.